A selection of T cell receptor beta chains follows, all from one sample in a study of blood T cell repertoires in COVID-19. TCRdb's copy holds only in-frame clones and misses some; the assay was immunoSEQ multiplex PCR. This sample has tens of thousands of clones, with roughly 86% found just once. The specimen was peripheral blood. The receptors stem from a man aged 60 to 75 with COVID-19, enrolled during active disease. CDR3s include the opening cysteine and the closing phenylalanine or tryptophan. Each record gives: V gene, D gene, J gene, clone size, CDR3 protein, CDR3 DNA. The D gene is left open where the match is weak. Where a row states a size, it is once, few, many or the class of an expanded clone; other rows omit it.

TRBV30,TRBD1,TRBJ1-3,-,CAWYSYRGLRNTIYF,TGTGCCTGGTATTCTTACAGGGGCTTAAGAAACACCATATATTTT
TRBV24-1,TRBD1,TRBJ2-5,-,CATSGRTGDKQTQYF,TGTGCCACCAGCGGGCGGACAGGGGATAAGCAGACCCAGTACTTC
TRBV7-2,-,TRBJ2-1,-,CASSPSQASYNEQFF,TGTGCCAGCAGCCCCAGCCAGGCCTCCTACAATGAGCAGTTCTTC
TRBV9,-,TRBJ2-7,-,CASSLDSGAYEQYF,TGTGCCAGCAGCTTGGACTCCGGGGCCTACGAGCAGTACTTC
TRBV28,-,TRBJ1-4,-,CASGGGDTATNEKLFF,TGTGCCAGCGGAGGGGGGGATACCGCAACTAATGAAAAACTGTTTTTT
TRBV12-3/TRBV12-4,-,TRBJ1-1,-,CASSLTRGTEAFF,TGTGCCAGCAGTTTAACTAGGGGGACTGAAGCTTTCTTT
TRBV15,-,TRBJ2-5,-,CATSRALARPGTQYF,TGTGCCACCAGCAGAGCGCTAGCCCGGCCCGGGACCCAGTACTTC
TRBV19,-,TRBJ1-5,-,CASSWLSSDQPQHF,TGTGCCAGTAGCTGGCTCTCCAGTGATCAGCCCCAGCATTTT
TRBV28,TRBD1,TRBJ2-7,-,CASTTGGAGTAYEQYF,TGTGCCAGCACGACAGGGGGAGCGGGAACCGCCTACGAGCAGTACTTC
TRBV28,-,TRBJ1-5,-,CASSSQGRGGRNQPQHF,TGTGCCAGCAGTAGTCAAGGGAGGGGAGGTCGGAATCAGCCCCAGCATTTT
TRBV4-2,TRBD2,TRBJ2-1,-,CASSQVSSGRKFF,TGTGCCAGCAGCCAAGTTTCCAGCGGGAGGAAGTTCTTC
TRBV9,-,TRBJ2-1,-,CASSLKAVNSYNEQFF,TGTGCCAGCAGCCTCAAAGCGGTAAACTCCTACAATGAGCAGTTCTTC
TRBV7-6,TRBD1,TRBJ2-5,-,CASRGQGETQYF,TGTGCCAGCAGGGGGCAGGGGGAAACCCAGTACTTC
TRBV13,-,TRBJ2-7,-,CASSPGWTSKAYEQYF,TGTGCCAGCAGCCCTGGTTGGACAAGTAAGGCCTACGAGCAGTACTTC
TRBV2,-,TRBJ1-5,-,CASSEWRGGPSQPQHF,TGTGCCAGCAGTGAATGGAGGGGAGGCCCTTCCCAGCCCCAGCATTTT
TRBV24-1,TRBD2,TRBJ2-3,once,CATSDPRTSVDTQYF,TGTGCCACCAGTGATCCGCGGACTAGCGTAGATACGCAGTATTTT
TRBV14,-,TRBJ1-1,-,CASSPGGKWTEAFF,TGTGCCAGCAGCCCCGGGGGGAAGTGGACTGAAGCTTTCTTT
TRBV24-1,-,TRBJ2-5,-,CATSEKSGPTRETQYF,TGTGCCACCAGTGAGAAGAGCGGTCCCACGAGGGAGACCCAGTACTTC
TRBV2,TRBD1,TRBJ1-6,-,CASSGGQGVGSPLHF,TGTGCCAGCAGCGGGGGACAGGGGGTAGGTTCACCCCTCCACTTT
TRBV9,TRBD2,TRBJ2-1,-,CASSVAGGLAYSYNEQFF,TGTGCCAGCAGCGTAGCGGGGGGACTAGCGTACTCCTACAATGAGCAGTTCTTC
TRBV19,TRBD2,TRBJ2-1,-,CASSIQGGSREAESNEQFF,TGTGCCAGTAGTATTCAGGGAGGGTCCAGGGAAGCAGAGAGCAATGAGCAGTTCTTC
TRBV28,TRBD1,TRBJ1-6,-,CASSLGTGGLSYNSPLHF,TGTGCCAGCAGTTTAGGGACAGGGGGTCTGTCCTATAATTCACCCCTCCACTTT
TRBV27,-,TRBJ2-7,medium-sized,CASSPNGRGEQYF,TGTGCCAGCAGTCCCAATGGCCGGGGCGAGCAGTACTTC
TRBV11-2,TRBD1,TRBJ1-1,-,CASSLTGTGSREGAFF,TGTGCCAGCAGCTTAACTGGGACAGGGAGTAGGGAAGGGGCTTTCTTT
TRBV5-6,TRBD1,TRBJ2-1,-,CASSLAGTGFNEQFF,TGTGCCAGCAGCTTGGCTGGGACAGGATTCAATGAGCAGTTCTTC
TRBV9,-,TRBJ1-4,-,CASSVAAAVTNEKLFF,TGTGCCAGCAGCGTAGCTGCGGCGGTAACTAATGAAAAACTGTTTTTT
TRBV15,-,TRBJ1-1,-,CATSRARGTEAFF,TGTGCCACCAGCAGAGCCCGGGGGACTGAAGCTTTCTTT
TRBV25-1,-,TRBJ2-7,-,CASSAQGYYEQYF,TGTGCCAGCAGTGCCCAGGGTTACTACGAGCAGTACTTC
TRBV7-8,TRBD2,TRBJ2-2,-,CASSSRLAGPNTGELFF,TGTGCCAGCAGCTCTAGACTAGCGGGACCGAACACCGGGGAGCTGTTTTTT
TRBV6-5,TRBD2,TRBJ2-7,-,CASSRKTSGRYEQYF,TGTGCCAGCAGCCGCAAGACTAGCGGGAGATACGAGCAGTACTTC
TRBV20-1,-,TRBJ2-6,-,CSASSGVGANVLTF,TGCAGTGCTAGTTCCGGGGTTGGGGCCAACGTCCTGACTTTC
TRBV29-1,-,TRBJ2-3,-,CSVEKGETDTQYF,TGCAGCGTTGAAAAGGGAGAAACAGATACGCAGTATTTT
TRBV6-5,TRBD1,TRBJ1-5,-,CASSTTGDGQPQHF,TGTGCCAGCAGTACGACAGGGGACGGGCAGCCCCAGCATTTT
TRBV10-3,-,TRBJ1-5,-,CAISENRDQPQHF,TGTGCCATCAGTGAAAATCGGGATCAGCCCCAGCATTTT
TRBV30,TRBD2,TRBJ2-1,few,CAWGPLGGLSYNEQFF,TGTGCCTGGGGCCCCTTGGGAGGGCTATCCTACAATGAGCAGTTCTTC
TRBV6-5,-,TRBJ1-1,-,CASSRPRGTEAFF,TGTGCCAGCAGTCGTCCGAGGGGGACTGAAGCTTTCTTT
TRBV6-5,TRBD1,TRBJ1-2,-,CATRQGDYGYTF,TGTGCCACGCGACAGGGAGACTATGGCTACACCTTC
TRBV5-1,-,TRBJ2-1,few,CASSPGTGGPYNEQFF,TGCGCCAGCAGCCCCGGCACCGGGGGGCCCTACAATGAGCAGTTCTTC
TRBV7-6,TRBD1,TRBJ2-3,-,CASSLRGQGSTDTQYF,TGTGCCAGCAGCTTAAGGGGGCAGGGTAGCACAGATACGCAGTATTTT
TRBV19,-,TRBJ1-3,-,CASSPEDGNTIYF,TGTGCCAGTAGCCCCGAGGATGGAAACACCATATATTTT
TRBV29-1,TRBD1,TRBJ1-1,-,CSVVSRFGDRTNTEAFF,TGCAGCGTTGTCAGTCGATTTGGGGACAGAACCAACACTGAAGCTTTCTTT
TRBV28,-,TRBJ1-1,-,CASSPPGHSNTEAFF,TGTGCCAGCAGTCCCCCGGGACACTCGAACACTGAAGCTTTCTTT
TRBV19,TRBD1,TRBJ2-7,-,CASSRRQGFHEQYF,TGTGCCAGTAGTCGACGACAGGGATTCCACGAGCAGTACTTC
TRBV9,TRBD2,TRBJ2-1,few,CASSELAGGYNEQFF,TGTGCCAGCAGCGAGCTAGCGGGGGGTTACAATGAGCAGTTCTTC
TRBV30,TRBD1,TRBJ1-6,-,CAWTAKTGGTSPLHF,TGTGCCTGGACGGCGAAGACAGGGGGCACGTCACCCCTCCACTTT